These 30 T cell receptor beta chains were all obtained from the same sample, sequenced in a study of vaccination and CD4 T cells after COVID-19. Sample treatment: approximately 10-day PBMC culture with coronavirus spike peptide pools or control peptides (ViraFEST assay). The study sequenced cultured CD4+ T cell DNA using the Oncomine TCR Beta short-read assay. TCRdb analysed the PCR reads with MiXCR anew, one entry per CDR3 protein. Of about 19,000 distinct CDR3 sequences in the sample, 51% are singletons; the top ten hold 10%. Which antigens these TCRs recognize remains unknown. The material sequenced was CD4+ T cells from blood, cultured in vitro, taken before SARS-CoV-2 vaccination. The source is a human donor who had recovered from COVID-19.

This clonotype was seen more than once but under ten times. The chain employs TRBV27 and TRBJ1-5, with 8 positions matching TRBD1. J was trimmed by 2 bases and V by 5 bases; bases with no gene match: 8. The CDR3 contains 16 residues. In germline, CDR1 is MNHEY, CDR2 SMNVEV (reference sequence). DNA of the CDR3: TGTGCCAGCAGTCCCCGATCGGGACAGGGCAATCAGCCCCAGCATTTT. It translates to CASSPRSGQGNQPQHF.

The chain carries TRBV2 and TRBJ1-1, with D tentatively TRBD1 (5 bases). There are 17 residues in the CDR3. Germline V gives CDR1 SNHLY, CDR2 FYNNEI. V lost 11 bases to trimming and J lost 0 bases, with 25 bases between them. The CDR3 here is CAHEGIATLRLNTEAFF. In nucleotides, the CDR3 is TGTGCCCACGAGGGGATTGCCACCTTAAGATTGAACACTGAAGCTTTCTTT.

The CDR3 loop is CASSLGQAIQETQYF. CDR3 DNA sequence: TGTGCCAGCAGCTTGGGACAGGCGATCCAAGAGACCCAGTACTTC. The V call is TRBV5-4, the J call TRBJ2-5; tentatively, D is TRBD1 (6 bases). CDR3 length: 15 amino acids. The germline V and J ends were trimmed by 0 bases and 1 base, with 10 bases remaining between them. Germline-derived CDR1 and CDR2 are SGHNT and YYREEE (reference sequence).

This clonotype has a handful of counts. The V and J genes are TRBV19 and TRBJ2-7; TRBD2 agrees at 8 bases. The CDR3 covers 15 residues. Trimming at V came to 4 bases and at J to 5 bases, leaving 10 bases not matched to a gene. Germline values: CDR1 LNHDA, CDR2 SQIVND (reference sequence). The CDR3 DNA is TGTGCCAGTAGTACCTCGGGGGGGGGCCTCGACGAGCAGTACTTC. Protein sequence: CASSTSGGGLDEQYF.

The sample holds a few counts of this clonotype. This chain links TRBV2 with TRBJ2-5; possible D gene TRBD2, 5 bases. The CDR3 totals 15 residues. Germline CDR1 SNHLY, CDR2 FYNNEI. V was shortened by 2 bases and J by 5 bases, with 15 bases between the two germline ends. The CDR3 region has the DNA TGTGCCAGCAGTGAAACTGGCGCGGGTCCGGAGACCCAGTACTTC. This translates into CASSETGAGPETQYF.

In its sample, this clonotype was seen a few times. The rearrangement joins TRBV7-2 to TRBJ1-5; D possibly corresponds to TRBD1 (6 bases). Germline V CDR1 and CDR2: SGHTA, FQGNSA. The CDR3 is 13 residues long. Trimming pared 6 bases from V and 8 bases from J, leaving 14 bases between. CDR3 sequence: CASSPDRSEPQHF. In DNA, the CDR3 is TGTGCCAGCAGTCCGGACAGATCGGAGCCCCAGCATTTT. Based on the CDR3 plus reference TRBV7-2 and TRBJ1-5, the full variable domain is GAGVSQSPSNKVTEKGKDVELRCDPISGHTALYWYRQSLGQGLEFLIYFQGNSAPDKSGLPSDRFSAERTGGSVSTLTIQRTQQEDSAVYLCASSPDRSEPQHFGDGTRLSIL.

This CDR3 is CASSQDDRRSSQYF. CDR3 DNA sequence: TGTGCCAGCAGCCAAGATGACAGGAGGAGCTCGCAGTACTTC. V is TRBV2 and J is TRBJ2-7; D is perhaps TRBD1 (6 bases). This CDR3 region has 14 residues. Germline CDR1 is SNHLY and CDR2 is FYNNEI. V was shortened by 6 bases and J by 9 bases, with 21 bases between the two germline ends.

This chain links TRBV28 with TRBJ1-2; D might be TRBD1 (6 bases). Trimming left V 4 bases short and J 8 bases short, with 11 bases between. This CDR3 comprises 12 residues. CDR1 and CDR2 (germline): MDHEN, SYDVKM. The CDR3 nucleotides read TGTGCCAGCAGTTACCAGGGGTACGGCTACACCTTC. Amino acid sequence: CASSYQGYGYTF.

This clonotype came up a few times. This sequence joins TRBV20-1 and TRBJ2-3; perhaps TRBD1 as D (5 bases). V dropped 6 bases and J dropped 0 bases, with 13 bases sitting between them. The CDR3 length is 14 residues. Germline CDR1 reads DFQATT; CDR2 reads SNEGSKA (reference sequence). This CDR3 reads CSAVKTVSTDTQYF. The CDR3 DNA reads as TGCAGTGCGGTCAAGACAGTTAGCACAGATACGCAGTATTTT.

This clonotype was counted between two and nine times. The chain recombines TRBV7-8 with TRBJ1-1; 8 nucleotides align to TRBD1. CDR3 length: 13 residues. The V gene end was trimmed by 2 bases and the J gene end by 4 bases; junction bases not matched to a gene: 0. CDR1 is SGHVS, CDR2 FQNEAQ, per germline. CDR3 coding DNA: TGTGCCAGCAGCTTAACAGGGGGCACTGAAGCTTTCTTT. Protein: CASSLTGGTEAFF.

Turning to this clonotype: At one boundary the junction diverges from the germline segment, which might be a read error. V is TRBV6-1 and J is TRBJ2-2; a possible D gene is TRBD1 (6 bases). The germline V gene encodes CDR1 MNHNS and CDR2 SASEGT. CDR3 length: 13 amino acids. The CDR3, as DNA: TGTGCCAGCAGAGAAGGGGGTGCCGGGGAGCTGTTTTTT. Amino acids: CASREGGAGELFF.

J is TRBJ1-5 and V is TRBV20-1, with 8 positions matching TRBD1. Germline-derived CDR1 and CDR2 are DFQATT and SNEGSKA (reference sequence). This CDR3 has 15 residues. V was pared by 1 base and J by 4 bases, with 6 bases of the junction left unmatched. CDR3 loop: CSARVPGGANQPQHF. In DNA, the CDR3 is TGCAGTGCTAGAGTCCCAGGGGGCGCTAATCAGCCCCAGCATTTT.

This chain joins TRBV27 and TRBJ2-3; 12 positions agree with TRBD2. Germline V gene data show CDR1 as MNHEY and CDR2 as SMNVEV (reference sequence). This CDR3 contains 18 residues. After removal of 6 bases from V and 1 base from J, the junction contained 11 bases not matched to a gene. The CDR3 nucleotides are TGTGCCAGCAGAACCTGGACTAGCGGGGAGGGAGGCACAGATACGCAGTATTTT. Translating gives CASRTWTSGEGGTDTQYF.

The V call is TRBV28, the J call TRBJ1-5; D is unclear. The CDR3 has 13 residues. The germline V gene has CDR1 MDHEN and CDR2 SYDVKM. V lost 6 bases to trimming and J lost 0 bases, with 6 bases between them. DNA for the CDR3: TGTGCCAGCAGAGTGTATAGCAATCAGCCCCAGCATTTT. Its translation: CASRVYSNQPQHF. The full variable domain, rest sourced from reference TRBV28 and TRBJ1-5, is DVKVTQSSRYLVKRTGEKVFLECVQDMDHENMFWYRQDPGLGLRLIYFSYDVKMKEKGDIPEGYSVSREKKERFSLILESASTNQTSMYLCASRVYSNQPQHFGDGTRLSIL.

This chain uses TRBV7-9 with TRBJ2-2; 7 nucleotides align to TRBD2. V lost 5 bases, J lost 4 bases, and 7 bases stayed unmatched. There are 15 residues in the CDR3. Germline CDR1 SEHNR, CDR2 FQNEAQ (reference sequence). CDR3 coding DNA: TGTGCCAGCAGCCGGGGACTACCCATCACCGGGGAGCTGTTTTTT. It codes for CASSRGLPITGELFF.

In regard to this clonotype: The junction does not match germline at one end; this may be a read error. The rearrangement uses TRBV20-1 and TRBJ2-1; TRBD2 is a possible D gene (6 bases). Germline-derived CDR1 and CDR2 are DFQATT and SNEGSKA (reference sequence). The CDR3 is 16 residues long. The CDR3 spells CGARDPEGGAYNEQFF. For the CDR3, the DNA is TGCGGTGCTAGAGATCCAGAGGGAGGAGCCTACAATGAGCAGTTCTTC.

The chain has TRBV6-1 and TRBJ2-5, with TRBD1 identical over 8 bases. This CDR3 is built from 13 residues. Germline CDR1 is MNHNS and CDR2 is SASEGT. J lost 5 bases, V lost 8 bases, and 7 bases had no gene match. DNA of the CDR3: TGTGCCAGCCGGACAGGGATGGGGGAGACCCAGTACTTC. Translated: CASRTGMGETQYF.

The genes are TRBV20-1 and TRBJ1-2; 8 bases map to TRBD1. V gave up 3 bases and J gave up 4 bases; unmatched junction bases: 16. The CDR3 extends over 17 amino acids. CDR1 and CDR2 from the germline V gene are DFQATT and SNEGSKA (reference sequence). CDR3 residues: CSASEMDRVSMTYGYTF. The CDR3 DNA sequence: TGCAGTGCTAGCGAAATGGACAGGGTCTCTATGACCTATGGCTACACCTTC.

DNA for the CDR3: TGTGCCACTCTCGGGACCCTTACAGATACGCAGTATTTT. Protein sequence: CATLGTLTDTQYF. The V gene is TRBV10-3, the J gene TRBJ2-3; D is perhaps TRBD1 or TRBD2 (5 bases each). Germline V CDR1 and CDR2: ENHRY, SYGVKD. Between the trimmed V and J ends, which lost 10 bases and 3 bases, there was a span of 14 bases. The length of the CDR3 is 13 residues.

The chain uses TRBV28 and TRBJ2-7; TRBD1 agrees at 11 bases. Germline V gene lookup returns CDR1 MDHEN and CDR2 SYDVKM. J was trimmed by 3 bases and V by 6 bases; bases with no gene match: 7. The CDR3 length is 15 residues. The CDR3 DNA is TGTGCCAGCAGCGAACCGGGACAGGGGGGCTACGAGCAGTACTTC. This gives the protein CASSEPGQGGYEQYF.

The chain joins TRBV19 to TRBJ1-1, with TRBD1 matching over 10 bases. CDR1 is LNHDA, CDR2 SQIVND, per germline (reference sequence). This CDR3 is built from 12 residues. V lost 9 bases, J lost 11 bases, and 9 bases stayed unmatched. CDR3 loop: CASIRDRGEAFF. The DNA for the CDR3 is TGTGCCAGCATCCGGGACAGGGGAGAGGCTTTCTTT.

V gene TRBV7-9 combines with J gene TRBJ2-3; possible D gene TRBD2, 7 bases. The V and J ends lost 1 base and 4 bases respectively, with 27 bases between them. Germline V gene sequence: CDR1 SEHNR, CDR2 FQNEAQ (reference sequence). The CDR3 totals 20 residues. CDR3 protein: CASSLGPPAIGGPGSDTQYF. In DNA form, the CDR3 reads TGTGCCAGCAGCTTAGGGCCGCCGGCTATCGGGGGGCCAGGGTCAGATACGCAGTATTTT. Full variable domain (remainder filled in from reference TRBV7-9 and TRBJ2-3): DTGVSQNPRHKITKRGQNVTFRCDPISEHNRLYWYRQTLGQGPEFLTYFQNEAQLEKSRLLSDRFSAERPKGSFSTLEIQRTEQGDSAMYLCASSLGPPAIGGPGSDTQYFGPGTRLTVL.

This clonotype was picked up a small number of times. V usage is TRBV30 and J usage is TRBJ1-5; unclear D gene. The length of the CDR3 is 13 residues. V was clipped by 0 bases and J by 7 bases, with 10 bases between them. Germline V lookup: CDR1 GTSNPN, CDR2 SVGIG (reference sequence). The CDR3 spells CAWSVHSWQPQHF. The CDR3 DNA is TGTGCCTGGAGTGTGCATTCGTGGCAGCCCCAGCATTTT.

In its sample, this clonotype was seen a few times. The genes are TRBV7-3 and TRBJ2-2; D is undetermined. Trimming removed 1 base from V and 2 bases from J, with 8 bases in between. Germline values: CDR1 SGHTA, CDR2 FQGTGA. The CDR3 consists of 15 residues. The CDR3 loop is CASSLNPANTGELFF. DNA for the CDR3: TGTGCCAGCAGCTTAAATCCCGCTAACACCGGGGAGCTGTTTTTT.

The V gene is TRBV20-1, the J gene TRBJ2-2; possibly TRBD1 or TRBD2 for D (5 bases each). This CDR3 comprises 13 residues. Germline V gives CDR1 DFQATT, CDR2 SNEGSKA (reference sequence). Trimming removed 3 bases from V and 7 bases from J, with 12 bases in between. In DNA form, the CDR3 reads TGCAGTGCTAGTCTCAGGGACGACGGGGAGCTGTTTTTT. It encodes CSASLRDDGELFF.

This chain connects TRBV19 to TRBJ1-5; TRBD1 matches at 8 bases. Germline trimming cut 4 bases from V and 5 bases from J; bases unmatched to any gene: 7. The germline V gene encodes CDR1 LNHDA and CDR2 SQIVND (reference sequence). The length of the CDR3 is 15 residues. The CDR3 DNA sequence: TGTGCCAGTAGTAATGACAGGGGAGTTCATCAGCCCCAGCATTTT. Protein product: CASSNDRGVHQPQHF.

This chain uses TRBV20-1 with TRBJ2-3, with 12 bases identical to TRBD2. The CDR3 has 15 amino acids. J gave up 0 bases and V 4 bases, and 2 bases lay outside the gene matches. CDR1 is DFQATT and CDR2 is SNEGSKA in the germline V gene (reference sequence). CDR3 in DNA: TGCAGTGCTAAGGGGACTAGCGGGAGCACAGATACGCAGTATTTT. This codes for CSAKGTSGSTDTQYF.

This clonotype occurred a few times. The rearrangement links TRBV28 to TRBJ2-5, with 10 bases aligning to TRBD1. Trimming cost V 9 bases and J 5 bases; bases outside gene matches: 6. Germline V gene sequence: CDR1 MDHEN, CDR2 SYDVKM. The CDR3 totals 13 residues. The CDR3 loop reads CARGQGVWETQYF. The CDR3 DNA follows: TGTGCCAGAGGACAGGGGGTATGGGAGACCCAGTACTTC.

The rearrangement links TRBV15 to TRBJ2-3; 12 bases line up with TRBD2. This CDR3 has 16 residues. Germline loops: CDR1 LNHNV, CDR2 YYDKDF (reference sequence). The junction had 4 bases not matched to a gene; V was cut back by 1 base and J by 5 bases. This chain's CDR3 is CATSRALAGGIDTQYF. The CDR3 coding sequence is TGTGCCACCAGCAGAGCTCTAGCGGGAGGGATAGATACGCAGTATTTT.

This CDR3 is CASSLKETQYF. The CDR3 DNA is TGTGCCAGCAGTTTGAAGGAGACCCAGTACTTC. The rearrangement uses TRBV12-3 or TRBV12-4 and TRBJ2-5; D is ambiguous. The CDR3 consists of 11 residues. V was trimmed by 3 bases and J by 5 bases, leaving 4 bases between them.